The 28 T cell receptor beta chains reported below all come from one sample, sequenced in a study of low-dose radiotherapy and immunotherapy resistance in tumors. The sample's time point: after trial treatment. Stated treatment: LDRT plus nivolumab, ipilimumab, low-dose cyclophosphamide and aspirin (RACIN trial). TRAV- and TRBV-specific primers were used for first-strand cDNA, which covered alpha and beta chains. The TCRs were subjected to amplification over approximately 18 PCR cycles employing a constant-region primer in conjunction with a V-primer adapter. Each CDR3 protein gets one entry after TCRdb re-called the reads with MiXCR. The profile covers approximately 42,000 distinct CDR3 sequences, with 20% to 25% appearing a single time and about 9.5% taken by the ten largest. The sample was PBMCs, taken after low-dose radiotherapy plus immunotherapy. The origin of the receptors is a male donor with prostate cancer.

This clonotype has ten or more counts. V gene TRBV7-9 combines with J gene TRBJ2-6; 11 nucleotides line up with TRBD2. V dropped 5 bases and J dropped 0; count of bases not matched to a gene: 15. CDR3 length: 21 residues. CDR1 SEHNR and CDR2 FQNEAQ come from the germline V gene (reference sequence). The CDR3 region is CASSPRIGGLAVTSGANVLTF. CDR3 in DNA: TGTGCCAGCAGCCCGCGAATAGGGGGACTAGCGGTAACCTCTGGGGCCAACGTCCTGACTTTC.

A single count supports this clonotype. It is likely a read error: a sequence one base away is far more abundant. The rearrangement links TRBV7-2 to TRBJ2-7; maybe TRBD2 (5 bases). Trimming pared 5 bases from V and 6 bases from J, leaving 20 bases between. Germline values: CDR1 SGHTA, CDR2 FQGNSA. CDR3 length: 15 residues. CDR3 protein: CASSPGVGVRGEQYF. The CDR3, as DNA: TGTGCCAGCAGCCCCGGGGTTGGCGTACGGGGCGAGCAGTACTTC. Based on the CDR3 plus reference TRBV7-2 and TRBJ2-7, the full variable domain is GAGVSQSPSNKVTEKGKDVELRCDPISGHTALYWYRQSLGQGLEFLIYFQGNSAPDKSGLPSDRFSAERTGGSVSTLTIQRTQQEDSAVYLCASSPGVGVRGEQYFGPGTRLTVT.

This clonotype was found many times. This rearrangement joins TRBV6-5 to TRBJ2-3, with 9 bases that match TRBD2. CDR3 length: 18 amino acids. After removal of 2 bases from V and 4 bases from J, the junction contained 13 bases not matched to a gene. The germline V gene has CDR1 MNHEY and CDR2 SVGAGI. The CDR3 DNA reads as TGTGCCAGCAGTTACGGGTCGTCGCGGGGGGGCCGGGCAGATACGCAGTATTTT. Its translation: CASSYGSSRGGRADTQYF.

This clonotype was seen at least ten times. The V and J genes are TRBV6-2 or TRBV6-3 and TRBJ2-7; D is unresolved. Trimming shortened V by 5 bases and J by 5 bases, and 10 bases separated the two germline ends. This CDR3 comprises 12 residues. Per germline, CDR1 MNHEY and CDR2 SVGEGT. The CDR3 DNA sequence: TGTGCCAGCAGTCACCCCAGGAACGAGCAGTACTTC. Translation gives CASSHPRNEQYF.

This chain links TRBV7-6 with TRBJ2-5; a weak D match, TRBD2 (5 bases). The V and J ends lost 1 base and 2 bases respectively, with 17 bases between them. The CDR3 consists of 17 residues. Germline lookup yields CDR1 SGHVS and CDR2 FNYEAQ. The CDR3 DNA is TGTGCCAGCAGCTTAGGGAGCCAGCGGATATCGCAAGAGACCCAGTACTTC. It yields the protein CASSLGSQRISQETQYF. The full variable domain, completed using reference TRBV7-6 and TRBJ2-5, is GAGVSQSPRYKVTKRGQDVALRCDPISGHVSLYWYRQALGQGPEFLTYFNYEAQQDKSGLPNDRFSAERPEGSISTLTIQRTEQRDSAMYRCASSLGSQRISQETQYFGPGTRLLVL.

The V call is TRBV6-2 or TRBV6-3, the J call TRBJ1-4; no reliable D call. V shed 2 bases and J shed 1 base, with 8 bases lying between them. The germline V gene encodes CDR1 MNHEY and CDR2 SVGEGT. CDR3 size: 15 residues. DNA for the CDR3: TGTGCCAGCAGTTACGGAATTGAAACTAATGAAAAACTGTTTTTT. Translated: CASSYGIETNEKLFF.

This clonotype showed up many times. The chain joins TRBV25-1 to TRBJ2-7; TRBD2 agrees at 8 bases. Trimming removed 9 bases from V and 3 bases from J; junction bases left unmatched: 1. The CDR3 loop spans 11 amino acids. Germline V gene sequence: CDR1 MGHDK, CDR2 SYGVNS. The CDR3 region is CASRGGYEQYF. The CDR3 DNA sequence: TGTGCCAGTCGGGGGGGCTACGAGCAGTACTTC.

This clonotype is medium-sized (0.01 to 0.1%) in the sample. The CDR3 spells CASRGPRQREMRHEQFF. As DNA, the CDR3 is TGTGCCAGCAGAGGCCCTAGACAGCGGGAGATGAGGCATGAGCAGTTCTTC. This chain uses TRBV28 with TRBJ2-1; 8 nucleotides align to TRBD2. The CDR3 has 17 amino acids. CDR1 is MDHEN, CDR2 SYDVKM, per germline. V lost 6 bases and J lost 8; bases outside the gene matches: 18.

As to this clonotype: This probably arose from a read error, given a far larger clone one base away. The V gene is TRBV28, the J gene TRBJ2-1; D is unclear. This CDR3 has 11 residues. The germline V gene has CDR1 MDHEN and CDR2 SYDVKM. V gave up 4 bases and J gave up 10 bases, with 8 bases separating them. Here the CDR3 DNA reads TGTGCCAGCAGTTCCACCTACGAGCAGTTCTTC. Translating gives CASSSTYEQFF.

As for this clonotype: Only one base separates this from a far larger clonotype, so it likely reflects a read error. This chain connects TRBV28 to TRBJ2-3; TRBD2 agrees at 9 bases. The closer fit of TRBJ2-1 to the DNA end suggests the J call may be wrong. The germline CDR1 and CDR2 sequences are MDHEN and SYDVKM. This CDR3 contains 20 residues. The CDR3 reads CASSLHGTSWRIVGFGEQFF. The CDR3 DNA reads as TGTGCCAGCAGCCTTCACGGGACTAGCTGGAGGATTGTCGGGTTCGGTGAGCAGTTCTTC.

This clonotype turned up a few times. The chain employs TRBV20-1 and TRBJ2-1; 10 nucleotides agree with TRBD2. Germline assignment: CDR1 DFQATT and CDR2 SNEGSKA (reference sequence). The CDR3 runs to 14 residues. V was clipped by 3 bases and J by 6 bases; unmatched bases: 5. CDR3 bases: TGCAGTGCTAGGAGGCTAGCGGGAGCCAATGAGCAGTTCTTC. As protein: CSARRLAGANEQFF.

This clonotype came up many times. This chain connects TRBV28 to TRBJ1-1, with no clear D. CDR1 and CDR2 from the germline V gene are MDHEN and SYDVKM. The CDR3 extends over 14 amino acids. The V gene lost 7 bases and the J gene lost 1 base, with 13 bases spanning the gap. The CDR3 is CASILTWGNTEAFF. The CDR3 bases are TGTGCCAGCATCCTCACATGGGGGAACACTGAAGCTTTCTTT.

The chain carries TRBV5-1 and TRBJ2-7; D not resolved. The CDR3 loop spans 14 amino acids. V was shortened by 0 bases and J by 2 bases, with 9 bases between the two germline ends. Germline CDR1 reads SGHRS; CDR2 reads YFSETQ. CDR3 nucleotides: TGCGCCAGCAGCTTGGTAACAGTAGCCTACGAGCAGTACTTC. Translation: CASSLVTVAYEQYF.

This clonotype was detected ten times or more. The gene calls are TRBV3-1 and TRBJ1-3; D gene uncertain. CDR1 is LGHDT, CDR2 YNNKEL, per germline (reference sequence). The CDR3 has 14 amino acids. V was trimmed by 1 base and J by 2 bases, leaving 6 bases between them. The CDR3 sequence: CASSQVDPGNTIYF. CDR3 nucleotides: TGTGCCAGCAGCCAAGTGGACCCTGGAAACACCATATATTTT.

The CDR3: CASSPGTGKEQYF. The CDR3, as DNA: TGCGCCAGCAGCCCTGGGACAGGGAAAGAGCAGTACTTC. This chain links TRBV5-1 with TRBJ2-7, with TRBD1 matching 9 bases. The CDR3 totals 13 residues. With V trimmed by 4 bases and J by 7 bases, 6 bases remained unmatched. CDR1 and CDR2 from the germline V gene are SGHRS and YFSETQ.

This sequence joins TRBV5-1 and TRBJ2-1; unclear D gene. V was trimmed by 0 bases and J by 5 bases, leaving 15 bases between them. This CDR3 has 16 residues. Germline-derived CDR1 and CDR2 are SGHRS and YFSETQ. CDR3 DNA sequence: TGCGCCAGCAGCTTGGGAGGAGCTCGTCAGGACAATGAGCAGTTCTTC. Its protein is CASSLGGARQDNEQFF.

This clonotype was counted ten times or more. The rearrangement joins TRBV7-2 to TRBJ2-1; 9 bases align to TRBD2. V shed 5 bases, J shed 0 bases, and the junction held 8 bases outside the gene matches. Looked up from germline, CDR1 is SGHTA and CDR2 is FQGNSA. The CDR3 is 17 residues long. The CDR3 nucleotides are TGTGCCAGCAGCGGTAGCGGGAGCAGCTCCTCCTACAATGAGCAGTTCTTC. Amino acids: CASSGSGSSSSYNEQFF. The full variable domain, completed using reference TRBV7-2 and TRBJ2-1, is GAGVSQSPSNKVTEKGKDVELRCDPISGHTALYWYRQSLGQGLEFLIYFQGNSAPDKSGLPSDRFSAERTGGSVSTLTIQRTQQEDSAVYLCASSGSGSSSSYNEQFFGPGTRLTVL.

Turning to this clonotype: This likely reflects a read error, since a far larger clone is one base away. The chain recombines TRBV5-1 with TRBJ2-5; TRBD2 might be the D (5 bases). Gene TRBJ2-7 matches the end of the DNA better, so the J call may be wrong. The CDR3 sequence is 13 residues long. Germline-derived CDR1 and CDR2 are SGHRS and YFSETQ. CDR3 sequence: CASGRGTTYEQYF. The CDR3 DNA reads as TGCGCCAGCGGACGGGGAACAACCTACGAGCAGTACTTC.

This clonotype is a singleton in its sample. A far more abundant clone sits one base away, making this likely a read error. The chain combines TRBV10-1 with TRBJ1-1; D might be TRBD1 (5 bases). Germline assignment: CDR1 WNHNN and CDR2 SYGVQD (reference sequence). The CDR3 has 14 residues. DNA for the CDR3: TGCGTCAGCAGTGAGAACAGGATGAACACTGAAGCTTTCTTT. Protein product: CVSSENRMNTEAFF.

This clonotype was detected only a few times. The chain has TRBV18 and TRBJ2-1, with D uncertain. The CDR3 runs 13 residues. Germline CDR1 and CDR2: KGHSH and LQKENI. Trimming removed 0 bases at V and 10 bases at J, with 10 bases between. The chain's CDR3 is CASSPPGVVEQFF. The DNA of the CDR3 is TGTGCCAGCTCACCACCCGGAGTGGTAGAGCAGTTCTTC.

Turning to this clonotype: The DNA is left out, because the CDR3 cannot be placed on it with certainty; the CDR3 is given as TCRdb lists it. V usage is TRBV7-6 and J usage is TRBJ2-2; the table's D call of TRBD1 was not tested on the DNA. A total of 21 residues make up the CDR3, ends included. The germline CDR1 and CDR2 sequences are SGHVS and FNYEAQ. The CDR3 reads CASRADMGDPGELFFFFFFFF.

This clonotype came up many times. This chain links TRBV19 with TRBJ2-2; maybe TRBD1 (6 bases). Germline CDR1 and CDR2: LNHDA and SQIVND (reference sequence). The CDR3 runs to 16 residues. V was pared by 4 bases and J by 0 bases, with 12 bases between. The CDR3: CASSTGQTSNTGELFF. CDR3 nucleotide sequence: TGTGCCAGTAGTACAGGACAGACTTCGAACACCGGGGAGCTGTTTTTT.

This chain connects TRBV29-1 to TRBJ2-1, with 9 nucleotides matching TRBD2. The CDR3 runs 18 residues. J gave up 1 base and V 1 base, and 11 bases lay outside the gene matches. Germline CDR1 is SQVTM and CDR2 is ANQGSEA. The CDR3 DNA reads TGCAGCGTTGAAGGCTCTAGCGGGGATCGTAGGTCCTACAATGAGCAGTTCTTC. It codes for CSVEGSSGDRRSYNEQFF.

This clonotype was recorded at least ten times. Here the CDR3 reads CASSQDFRGMGTDTQYF. CDR3 nucleotide sequence: TGTGCCAGCAGCCAAGATTTCAGGGGGATGGGCACAGATACGCAGTATTTT. This chain links TRBV3-1 with TRBJ2-3; 7 bases line up with TRBD1. CDR1 and CDR2 (germline): LGHDT, YNNKEL (reference sequence). V was clipped by 0 bases and J by 1 base; unmatched bases: 7. The CDR3 is 17 residues long.

In this sample, this clonotype turned up many times. The rearrangement links TRBV11-2 to TRBJ2-2, with D maybe TRBD2 (5 bases). Trimming shortened V by 5 bases and J by 4 bases, and 14 bases separated the two germline ends. There are 15 residues in the CDR3. Per germline, CDR1 SGHAT and CDR2 FQNNGV. CDR3 protein: CASSPLRAGTGELFF. CDR3 coding DNA: TGTGCCAGCAGCCCCCTGCGCGCGGGCACCGGGGAGCTGTTTTTT.

This clonotype has at least ten counts. The chain uses TRBV12-3 or TRBV12-4 and TRBJ2-7; D perhaps matches TRBD2 (6 bases). Trimming took off 6 bases at V and 6 bases at J, with 18 bases between the two ends. The CDR3 has 14 residues. The CDR3 DNA is TGTGCCAGCAGCAAAGGGGCGGGAATCGGCGAGCAGTACTTC. The encoded protein is CASSKGAGIGEQYF.

A word on this clonotype: Given a far larger clone just one base away, this is likely a sequencing read error. The V and J genes are TRBV19 and TRBJ2-1; D perhaps matches TRBD1 (6 bases). Between the trimmed V and J ends, which lost 4 bases and 13 bases, there was a span of 35 bases. CDR3 length: 19 amino acids. The V gene's germline CDR1 is LNHDA and CDR2 SQIVND (reference sequence). This chain's CDR3 is CASSKFSGGSYQGQETQFF. CDR3 coding DNA: TGTGCCAGTAGTAAGTTTTCTGGTGGTAGCTACCAGGGGCAAGAGACCCAGTTCTTC. The whole variable domain, filled in from reference TRBV19 and TRBJ2-1, reads DGGITQSPKYLFRKEGQNVTLSCEQNLNHDAMYWYRQDPGQGLRLIYYSQIVNDFQKGDIAEGYSVSREKKESFPLTVTSAQKNPTAFYLCASSKFSGGSYQGQETQFFGPGTRLTVL.

This clonotype was seen repeatedly, ten times or more. The CDR3 DNA sequence: TGTGCCAGCGGGGGAAGCTCCTACGAGCAGTACTTC. Protein product: CASGGSSYEQYF. The chain is built from TRBV9 and TRBJ2-7, with D tentatively TRBD1 or TRBD2 (5 bases each). Germline CDR1 reads SGDLS; CDR2 reads YYNGEE. The CDR3 consists of 12 residues. Trimming pared 7 bases from V and 0 bases from J, leaving 8 bases between.